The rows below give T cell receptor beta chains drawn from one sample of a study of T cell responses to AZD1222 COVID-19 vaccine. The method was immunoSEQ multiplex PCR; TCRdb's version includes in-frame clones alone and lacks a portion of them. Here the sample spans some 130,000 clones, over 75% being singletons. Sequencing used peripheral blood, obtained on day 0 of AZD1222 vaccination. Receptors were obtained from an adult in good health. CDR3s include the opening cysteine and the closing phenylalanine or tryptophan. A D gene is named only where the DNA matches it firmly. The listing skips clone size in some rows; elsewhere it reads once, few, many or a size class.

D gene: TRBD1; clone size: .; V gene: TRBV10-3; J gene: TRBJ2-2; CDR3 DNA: TGTGCCATCAGGACAGGGGGCATCGGGGAGCTGTTTTTT; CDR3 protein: CAIRTGGIGELFF
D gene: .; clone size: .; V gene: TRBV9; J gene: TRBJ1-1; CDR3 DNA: TGTGCCAGCAGCGTAGACTCGGGCACTGAAGCTTTCTTT; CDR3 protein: CASSVDSGTEAFF
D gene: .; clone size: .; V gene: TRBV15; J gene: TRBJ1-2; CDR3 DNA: TGTGCCACCAGCGAAGGCGGCTCCTATGGCTACACCTTC; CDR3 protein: CATSEGGSYGYTF
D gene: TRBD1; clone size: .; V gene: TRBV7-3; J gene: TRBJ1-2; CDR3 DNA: TGTGCCAGCAGCCACGGACAGGGTGCGGGCTACACCTTC; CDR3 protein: CASSHGQGAGYTF
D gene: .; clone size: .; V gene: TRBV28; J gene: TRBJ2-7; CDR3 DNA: TGTGCCAGCAGTCCACCAGGGGGGGATGAGCAGTACTTC; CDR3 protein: CASSPPGGDEQYF
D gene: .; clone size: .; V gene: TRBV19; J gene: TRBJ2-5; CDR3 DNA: TGTGCCAGCCGAACCGGGGCCCAAGAGACCCAGTACTTC; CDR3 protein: CASRTGAQETQYF
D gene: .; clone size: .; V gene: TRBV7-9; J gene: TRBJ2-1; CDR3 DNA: TGTGCCAGCAGCTTAGGTGCCTTGAGATCGATCGATGAGCAGTTCTTC; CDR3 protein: CASSLGALRSIDEQFF
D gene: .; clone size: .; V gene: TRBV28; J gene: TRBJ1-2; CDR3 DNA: TGTGCCAGCAGTTTGGTTGGGGATGGCTACACCTTC; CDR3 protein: CASSLVGDGYTF
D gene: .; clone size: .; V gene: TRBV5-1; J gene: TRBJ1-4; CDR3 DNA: TGCGCCAGCAGCTTCTACGGGGGTACTAATGAAAAACTGTTTTTT; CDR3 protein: CASSFYGGTNEKLFF
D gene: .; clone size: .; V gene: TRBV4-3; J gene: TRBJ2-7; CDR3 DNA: TGCGCCAGCAGCCAAGTGGTGGGGATCTACGAGCAGTACTTC; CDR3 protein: CASSQVVGIYEQYF
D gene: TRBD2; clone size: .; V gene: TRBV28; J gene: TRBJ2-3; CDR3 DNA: TGTGCCAGCAGTTCTCACGCGGGGGGGCATACAGATACGCAGTATTTT; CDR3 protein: CASSSHAGGHTDTQYF
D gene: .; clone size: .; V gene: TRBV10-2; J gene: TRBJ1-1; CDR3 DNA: TGCGCCAGCTTACGGGTGGGCACTGAAGCTTTCTTT; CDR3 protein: CASLRVGTEAFF
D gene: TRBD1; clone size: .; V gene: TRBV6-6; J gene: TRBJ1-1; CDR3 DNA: TGTGCCAGCAGAAAAGAACTACAGGGGAGGACTGAAGCTTTCTTT; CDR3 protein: CASRKELQGRTEAFF
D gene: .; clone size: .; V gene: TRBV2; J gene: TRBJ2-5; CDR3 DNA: TGTGCCAGCAGTGCGAGGGCAGAAGAGACCCAGTACTTC; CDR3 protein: CASSARAEETQYF
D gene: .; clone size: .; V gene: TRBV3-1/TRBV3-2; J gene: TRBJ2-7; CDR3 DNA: TGTGCCAGCAGCCAAGAGGAGGGGCCGGGCTACGAGCAGTACTTC; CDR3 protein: CASSQEEGPGYEQYF
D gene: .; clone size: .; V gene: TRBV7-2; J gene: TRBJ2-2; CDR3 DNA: TGTGCCAGCCTCATCAGACAGACCGGGGAGCTGTTTTTT; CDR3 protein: CASLIRQTGELFF
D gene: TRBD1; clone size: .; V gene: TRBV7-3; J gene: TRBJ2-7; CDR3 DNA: TGTGCCAGCAGCCAACAGCCAGGGGACAGCCGCTTCTCCTACGAGCAGTACTTC; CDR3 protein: CASSQQPGDSRFSYEQYF
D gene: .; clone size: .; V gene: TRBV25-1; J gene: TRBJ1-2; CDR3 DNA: TGTGCCAGCAGTGATACGGGGGCGTACTCTTTCTATGGCTACACCTTC; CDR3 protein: CASSDTGAYSFYGYTF
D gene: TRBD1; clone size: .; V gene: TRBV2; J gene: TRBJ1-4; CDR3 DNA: TGTGCCAGCAGGAGGGAAGGGGGCGAATCTGAAAAACTGTTTTTT; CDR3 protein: CASRREGGESEKLFF
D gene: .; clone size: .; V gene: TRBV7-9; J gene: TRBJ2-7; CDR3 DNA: TGTGCCAGCAGCTTAGGTTCCCAGTTCTACGAGCAGTACTTC; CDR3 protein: CASSLGSQFYEQYF
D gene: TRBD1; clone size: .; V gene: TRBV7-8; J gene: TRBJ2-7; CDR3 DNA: TGTGCCAGCAGCGCCGATGACAGGGGCAACGAGCAGTACTTC; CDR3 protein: CASSADDRGNEQYF
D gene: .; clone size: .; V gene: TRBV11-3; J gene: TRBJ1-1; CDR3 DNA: TGTGCCAGCAGCTTAGACGGACGGGGAGGGAGCACTGAAGCTTTCTTT; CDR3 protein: CASSLDGRGGSTEAFF
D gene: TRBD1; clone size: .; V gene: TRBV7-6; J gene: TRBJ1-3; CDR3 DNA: TGTGCCAGCAGCTTGGGGACAGGAGGAAACACCATATATTTT; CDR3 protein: CASSLGTGGNTIYF
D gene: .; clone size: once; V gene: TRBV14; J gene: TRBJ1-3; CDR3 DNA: TGTGCCAGCAGCCAAGAGTACGGGGGGTATTCTGGAAACACCATATATTTT; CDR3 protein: CASSQEYGGYSGNTIYF
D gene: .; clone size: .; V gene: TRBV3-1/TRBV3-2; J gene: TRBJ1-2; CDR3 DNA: TGTGCCAGCAGCTCTGGGGACTATGGCTACACCTTC; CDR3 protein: CASSSGDYGYTF
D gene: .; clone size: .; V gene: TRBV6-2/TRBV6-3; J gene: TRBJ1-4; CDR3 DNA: TGTGCCAGCAGCCCACCGGGCCTCGGAGGAGAAAAACTGTTTTTT; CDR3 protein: CASSPPGLGGEKLFF
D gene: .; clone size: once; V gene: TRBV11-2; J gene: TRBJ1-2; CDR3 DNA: TGTGCCAGCAGCTTAGATAGCAGGGCGGGTGGCTACACCTTC; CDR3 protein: CASSLDSRAGGYTF
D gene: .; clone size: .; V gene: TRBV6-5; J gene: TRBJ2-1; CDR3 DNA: TGTGCCACCTCCCCCGGACTCAATGAGCAGTTCTTC; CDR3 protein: CATSPGLNEQFF
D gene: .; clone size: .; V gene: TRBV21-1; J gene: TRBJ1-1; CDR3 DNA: TGTGCCAGCAGCCCCCACTCAGATGGCAGGGGCGACACTGAAGCTTTCTTT; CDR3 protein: CASSPHSDGRGDTEAFF
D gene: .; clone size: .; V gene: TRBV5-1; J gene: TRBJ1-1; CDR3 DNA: TGCGCCAGCAGCTTGAATGGCCCCGGGGTCGCTGAAGCTTTCTTT; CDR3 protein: CASSLNGPGVAEAFF
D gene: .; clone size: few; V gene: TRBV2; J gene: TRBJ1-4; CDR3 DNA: TGTGCCAGAAGGGAAGGTAATGAAAAACTGTTTTTT; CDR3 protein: CARREGNEKLFF
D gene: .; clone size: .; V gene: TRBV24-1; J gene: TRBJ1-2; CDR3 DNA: TGTGCCACCAGTGATTTGGGGGCCTATGGCTACACCTTC; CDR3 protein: CATSDLGAYGYTF
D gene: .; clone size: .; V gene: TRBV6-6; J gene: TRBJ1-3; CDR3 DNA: TGTGCCAGCAGTCGATCCTCTGGAAACACCATATATTTT; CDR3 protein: CASSRSSGNTIYF
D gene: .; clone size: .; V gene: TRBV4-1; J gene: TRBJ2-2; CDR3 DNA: TGCGCCAGCAGCAATATATACACCGGGGAGCTGTTTTTT; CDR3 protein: CASSNIYTGELFF
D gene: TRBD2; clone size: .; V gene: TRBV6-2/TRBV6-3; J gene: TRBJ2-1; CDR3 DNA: TGTGCCAGCAGTTACTTAGCGGGGGGGTTTAATGAGCAGTTCTTC; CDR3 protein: CASSYLAGGFNEQFF
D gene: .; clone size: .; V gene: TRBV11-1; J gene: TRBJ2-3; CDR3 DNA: TGTGCCAGCAGCTTACGGCCCTCCACAGATACGCAGTATTTT; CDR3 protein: CASSLRPSTDTQYF
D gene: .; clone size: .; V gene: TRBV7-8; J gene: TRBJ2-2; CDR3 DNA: TGTGCCAGCAGCCCAGCTTGGCCCGGGGAGCTGTTTTTT; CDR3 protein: CASSPAWPGELFF
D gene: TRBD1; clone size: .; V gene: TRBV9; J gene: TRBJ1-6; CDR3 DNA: TGTGCCAGCAGCGTAGGGACAGGGGGCGGTAATTCACCCCTCCACTTT; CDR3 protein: CASSVGTGGGNSPLHF
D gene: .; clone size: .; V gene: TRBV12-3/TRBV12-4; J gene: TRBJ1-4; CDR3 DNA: TGTGCCAGCAGTTTGTACATTGAAAAACTGTTTTTT; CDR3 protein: CASSLYIEKLFF
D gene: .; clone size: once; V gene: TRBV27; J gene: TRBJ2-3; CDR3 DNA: TGTGCCAGCAGTTTTCTCGGACGGATCACAGATACGCAGTATTTT; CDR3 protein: CASSFLGRITDTQYF
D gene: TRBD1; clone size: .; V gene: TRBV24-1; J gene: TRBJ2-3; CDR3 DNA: TGTGCCACCAGTGATTTGGTGGGACAGGGGGCCCCAGATACGCAGTATTTT; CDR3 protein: CATSDLVGQGAPDTQYF
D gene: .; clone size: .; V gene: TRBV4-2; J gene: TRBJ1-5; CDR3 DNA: TGTGCCAGCAGCCAAGGGGCAGGGATCTGGGGCAATCAGCCCCAGCATTTT; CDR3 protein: CASSQGAGIWGNQPQHF
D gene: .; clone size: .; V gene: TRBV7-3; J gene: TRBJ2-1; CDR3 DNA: TGTGCCAGCAGCTTAAAGGCCCAAGGATCCTACAATGAGCAGTTCTTC; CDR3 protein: CASSLKAQGSYNEQFF
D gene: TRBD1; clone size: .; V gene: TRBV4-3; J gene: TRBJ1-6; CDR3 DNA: TGCGCCAGCAGCCAAGATCTTGGACAGGCTTCGGTCCCTTTCGGTTCACCCCTCCACTTT; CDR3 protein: CASSQDLGQASVPFGSPLHF
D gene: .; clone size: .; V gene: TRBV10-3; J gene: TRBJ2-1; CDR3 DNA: TGTGCCATCACTAGGGGTGGCAGGGATGAGCAGTTCTTC; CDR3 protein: CAITRGGRDEQFF
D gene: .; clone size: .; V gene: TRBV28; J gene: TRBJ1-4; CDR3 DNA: TGTGCCAGCAGCCCTTTCCCGGAAAAACTGTTTTTT; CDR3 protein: CASSPFPEKLFF
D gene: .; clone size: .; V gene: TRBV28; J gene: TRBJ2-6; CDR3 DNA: TGTGCCAGCAGTTTAGGGCATACCTCTGGGGCCAACGTCCTGACTTTC; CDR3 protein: CASSLGHTSGANVLTF
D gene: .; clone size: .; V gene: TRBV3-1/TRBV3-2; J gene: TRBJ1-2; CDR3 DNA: TGTGCCAGCAGCCAAGGTCTACGTGGCTACACCTTC; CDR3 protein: CASSQGLRGYTF
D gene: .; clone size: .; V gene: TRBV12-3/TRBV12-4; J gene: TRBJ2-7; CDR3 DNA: TGTGCCAGCAGTCCCCAGGGGTCCTACGAGCAGTACTTC; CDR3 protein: CASSPQGSYEQYF
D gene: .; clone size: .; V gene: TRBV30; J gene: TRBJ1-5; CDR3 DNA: TGTGCCTGGAGTTTAGGGAGAGTTTTGGTTCAGCCCCAGCATTTT; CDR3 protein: CAWSLGRVLVQPQHF
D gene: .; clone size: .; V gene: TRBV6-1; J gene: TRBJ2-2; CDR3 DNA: TGTGCCAGCAGTGAAGCAGTGTACGCAATTCACACCGGGGAGCTGTTTTTT; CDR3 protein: CASSEAVYAIHTGELFF
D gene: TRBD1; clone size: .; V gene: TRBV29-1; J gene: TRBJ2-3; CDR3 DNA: TGCAGCGTTGAGACAGGGCAGGGGGCTCGGACAGATACGCAGTATTTT; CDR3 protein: CSVETGQGARTDTQYF